These T cell receptor beta chains were read from a single sample in a study of blood T cells in healthy people across ages. In TCRdb, the 5' RACE reads were re-called with MiXCR into one record per CDR3 protein. Of fewer than 800,000 distinct CDR3 sequences listed, roughly 25% were seen once; the top ten hold more than 8%. The same specimen was also included in a second study, on T cells of mothers and their children.

Sequencing used blood. Source of these receptors: a boy under 18 in good health. The CDR3 runs from the conserved cysteine through the conserved F or W. The order of the fields is D gene, clone size, V gene, J gene, CDR3 DNA, CDR3 protein. D genes are given only for firm matches. Where a row states a size, it is once, few, many or the class of an expanded clone; other rows omit it.

>TRBD1|-|TRBV7-9|TRBJ1-4
TGTGCCAGCAGATATACACAGGGGGCCCCTAATGAAAAACTGTTTTTT
CASRYTQGAPNEKLFF
>TRBD1|-|TRBV6-5|TRBJ1-6
TGTGCCAGCAGTTACCTTGCAGGGGGCAGGAATTCACCCCTCCACTTT
CASSYLAGGRNSPLHF
>TRBD2|-|TRBV6-1|TRBJ2-2
TGTGCCAGCCAATCGATTATTCTAGCGGGAGTCCGGACCGGGGAGCTGTTTTTT
CASQSIILAGVRTGELFF
>-|few|TRBV20-1|TRBJ1-2
TGCAGTGCCGAGGGGATACACTATGGCTACACCTTC
CSAEGIHYGYTF
>-|few|TRBV9|TRBJ1-4
TGTGCCAGCAGCGTAGAAGGGGGAAGGAATGAAAAACTGTTTTTT
CASSVEGGRNEKLFF
>-|few|TRBV6-5|TRBJ2-7
TGTGCCAGCAGTTACCAGACAGGAAAAGGGCACGAGCAGTACTTC
CASSYQTGKGHEQYF
>TRBD1|few|TRBV5-1|TRBJ2-7
TGCGCCAGCACCCCGGGGGACAGGGACCACGAGCAGTACTTC
CASTPGDRDHEQYF
>TRBD2|few|TRBV7-8|TRBJ2-1
TGTGCCAGCAGCCCCCCATCCGGGACTAGCGGGAGTAGGGGTTACAATGAGCAGTTCTTC
CASSPPSGTSGSRGYNEQFF
>-|few|TRBV4-1|TRBJ2-7
TGCGCCAGCAGCCCCCCGGAGGCTCCTACCTACGAGCAGTACTTC
CASSPPEAPTYEQYF
>-|few|TRBV20-1|TRBJ2-2
TGCAGTGCTGTGTCCGGGACGGAGAACACCGGGGAGCTGTTTTTT
CSAVSGTENTGELFF
>-|few|TRBV7-8|TRBJ2-5
TGTGCCAGCAGCCTAACCAGCCCGTACGAGCGGTACTTC
CASSLTSPYERYF
>-|-|TRBV9|TRBJ2-1
TGTGCCAGCAGCGTAGCTCCAGGGGCTAATGAGCAGTTCTTC
CASSVAPGANEQFF
>TRBD2|-|TRBV19|TRBJ2-1
TGTGCCAGTAGTCCAAGGCTGGGAGGACTAGCGGGGAGGTTTGAGCAGTTCTTC
CASSPRLGGLAGRFEQFF
>-|few|TRBV29-1|TRBJ2-7
TGCAGCGTCGAAGTTCTGGCGGGGAGCTCCTACGAGCAGTACTTC
CSVEVLAGSSYEQYF
>-|few|TRBV3-1|TRBJ2-6
TGTGCCAGCAGCCACGGGGCCGCTGGGGCCAACGTCCTGACTTTC
CASSHGAAGANVLTF
>TRBD2|once|TRBV10-3|TRBJ2-5
TGTGCCATCAGTGTCGGACTAGCGGGGGGCAAAGAGACCCAGTACTTC
CAISVGLAGGKETQYF
>-|-|TRBV20-1|TRBJ2-5
TGCAGTGCTAGTGCGGGGATAACCAGGGAGACCCAGTACTTC
CSASAGITRETQYF
>-|-|TRBV6-1|TRBJ1-6
TGTGCCAGCAGTGCTTACAGCTATTATAATTCACCCCTCCACTTT
CASSAYSYYNSPLHF
>TRBD1|many|TRBV20-1|TRBJ2-5
TGCAGTGCTCATAGGGGGACAGGGGGCGAAGAGACCCAGTACTTC
CSAHRGTGGEETQYF
>-|-|TRBV5-1|TRBJ1-2
TGCGCCAGCAGTATCGGGGGCTCTCAAGGCTACACCTTC
CASSIGGSQGYTF
>TRBD1|few|TRBV15|TRBJ2-1
TGTGCCACCGGACAGGGGGACTACAATGAGCAGTTCTTC
CATGQGDYNEQFF
>-|many|TRBV4-1|TRBJ1-2
TGCGCCAGCAGCCAAGGTGGAGCCGGCTATGGCTACACCTTC
CASSQGGAGYGYTF
>TRBD2|-|TRBV7-2|TRBJ2-3
TGTGCCAGCAGCTTAACGAGCGGGAGTGGGGATACGCAGTATTTT
CASSLTSGSGDTQYF
>-|-|TRBV7-8|TRBJ2-2
TGTGCCAGCAGCTTAGTCGCAGGGATTTACACCGGGGAGCTGTTTTTT
CASSLVAGIYTGELFF
>TRBD1|-|TRBV5-1|TRBJ2-6
TGCGCCAGCAGCTTCACGACAGGGGTAGCTGGGGCCAACGTCCTGACTTTC
CASSFTTGVAGANVLTF
>TRBD2|-|TRBV9|TRBJ2-5
TGTGCCAGCAGCGTAGTGCCAGGGAGGGAAGAGACCCAGTACTTC
CASSVVPGREETQYF
>TRBD1|few|TRBV12-3/TRBV12-4|TRBJ1-2
TGTGCCAGCAGTTTAGGTCCAGGGGGCGGTAACTATGGCTACACCTTC
CASSLGPGGGNYGYTF
>-|-|TRBV12-3/TRBV12-4|TRBJ2-1
TGTGCCAGCAGTATCGGTGAGCAGTTCTTC
CASSIGEQFF
>-|few|TRBV15|TRBJ2-4
TGTGCCACCAGCAGAGATCGCATAGCCAAAAACATTCAGTACTTC
CATSRDRIAKNIQYF
>-|-|TRBV12-3/TRBV12-4|TRBJ2-1
TGTGCCAGCAGTTTTTACGTGGAATGGCAGTTCTTC
CASSFYVEWQFF
>-|few|TRBV7-2|TRBJ2-5
TGTGCCAGCAGCTTAGCGAACAGGGAACAAGAGACCCAGTACTTC
CASSLANREQETQYF
>-|few|TRBV27|TRBJ2-5
TGTGCCAGCGGCGCGCGGCAGGGTGAGACCCAGTACTTC
CASGARQGETQYF
>TRBD2|few|TRBV7-8|TRBJ2-5
TGTGCCAGCAGCCCACGGACTAGCGGTCATGAGACCCAGTACTTC
CASSPRTSGHETQYF
>TRBD1|-|TRBV7-2|TRBJ2-3
TGTGCCAGCAGCTTAGTTCGGACAGGGGGCACAGATACGCAGTATTTT
CASSLVRTGGTDTQYF
>-|-|TRBV5-6|TRBJ1-5
TGTGCCAGCAGCTGGGGGAGAGATCAGCCCCAGCATTTT
CASSWGRDQPQHF
>TRBD1|-|TRBV20-1|TRBJ2-5
TGCGGTGCTCAAACCTATACAGGGGTGATAGAGACCCAGTACTTC
CGAQTYTGVIETQYF
>TRBD2|few|TRBV4-1|TRBJ2-7
TGCGCCAGCAGCCAAAACCCTAGCGGGTACGAGCAGTACTTC
CASSQNPSGYEQYF
>TRBD2|-|TRBV14|TRBJ2-5
TGTGCCAGCAGCCAATTTAGCGGGAGCCAAGAGACCCAGTACTTC
CASSQFSGSQETQYF
>TRBD2|-|TRBV7-9|TRBJ2-7
TGTGCCAGCAGCAGCCGGGGGGGTCCCTACGAGCAGTACTTC
CASSSRGGPYEQYF
>-|-|TRBV7-7|TRBJ2-1
TGTGCTAGCAGCGGGGGACAGGCCTACAATGAGCAGTTCTTC
CASSGGQAYNEQFF
>TRBD1|-|TRBV27|TRBJ1-4
TGTGCCAGCAGCCCCGGGACAGGGCGGGATGAAAAACTGTTTTTT
CASSPGTGRDEKLFF
>TRBD1|-|TRBV12-3/TRBV12-4|TRBJ1-2
TGTGCCAGCAGTAGGGACAGTTCCAGCTATGGCTACACCTTC
CASSRDSSSYGYTF
>-|-|TRBV5-5|TRBJ1-2
TGTGCCAGCAGCTTTGACTCCCGGGACACCAAAAACTATGGCTACACCTTC
CASSFDSRDTKNYGYTF
>TRBD1|few|TRBV12-3/TRBV12-4|TRBJ1-3
TGTGCCAGCAGTAAGGGACAGCCGAGTGGCACCATATATTTT
CASSKGQPSGTIYF
>TRBD1|-|TRBV28|TRBJ2-1
TGTGCCAGCAGATCCCCGAGGGACAGGGTGGGGAATGAGCAGTTCTTC
CASRSPRDRVGNEQFF
>TRBD2|-|TRBV12-3/TRBV12-4|TRBJ2-7
TGTGCCAGCAGGAAGGGACTAGCGGGCCCCTACGAGCAGTACTTC
CASRKGLAGPYEQYF
>TRBD2|-|TRBV19|TRBJ2-4
TGTGCCAGTAGTATAGCCAGCGGGAGTGACATTCAGTACTTC
CASSIASGSDIQYF
>-|-|TRBV7-2|TRBJ1-6
TGTGCCAGCAGCTTAACCTCAGATAATTCACCCCTCCACTTT
CASSLTSDNSPLHF
>-|few|TRBV7-8|TRBJ2-7
TGTGCCAGCAGCTTAGTGGCCAGGGGCGAGCAGTACTTC
CASSLVARGEQYF
>TRBD1|-|TRBV29-1|TRBJ1-2
TGCAGCGTCGAGAAAGGGACAGGGCAAGGCTACACCTTC
CSVEKGTGQGYTF
>-|few|TRBV5-1|TRBJ1-2
TGCGCCAGCAGCCTCGACAGAAGGGATGGCTACACCTTC
CASSLDRRDGYTF
>-|-|TRBV7-3|TRBJ2-1
TGTGCCAGCAGCCGATATATGGGCGAGCAGTTCTTC
CASSRYMGEQFF
>-|-|TRBV7-9|TRBJ1-4
TGTGCCAGCAGCTCGAACAGGGTGAATGAAAAACTGTTTTTT
CASSSNRVNEKLFF
>-|few|TRBV20-1|TRBJ2-1
TGCAGTGCTAGAGTTCGGGACAATGAGCAGTTCTTC
CSARVRDNEQFF
>-|-|TRBV29-1|TRBJ2-1
TGCAGCGTTGAGGGACTTGAGCAGTTCTTC
CSVEGLEQFF
>-|-|TRBV12-5|TRBJ2-1
TGTGCTAGTGGTTTTCGGGCAGGGGGGACCTACAATGAGCAGTTCTTC
CASGFRAGGTYNEQFF
>TRBD1|-|TRBV7-9|TRBJ1-6
TGTGCCAGCAGCTCCCGGACAGGGTATGGGAATTCACCCCTCCACTTT
CASSSRTGYGNSPLHF
>-|-|TRBV3-1|TRBJ2-6
TGTGCCAGCAGCCCGCTGTACCACAGGGACGGTCTTTCATCTGGGGCCAACGTCCTGACTTTC
CASSPLYHRDGLSSGANVLTF
>-|-|TRBV19|TRBJ1-5
TGTGCCAGTACCCAGACGGTAAGCAATCAGCCCCAGCATTTT
CASTQTVSNQPQHF
>TRBD1|many|TRBV20-1|TRBJ2-5
TGCAGTGCTAGAGCCGGACAGGCGAAACAAGAGACCCAGTACTTC
CSARAGQAKQETQYF